This T cell receptor beta chain comes out of a study of shared clonotypes between healthy human individuals. Study conclusions and caveats: Shared clonotypes across all four donors exceeded non-shared ones in generation probability. Read depth was anticipated to influence clonotype sharing among donors.

The protocol was immunoSEQ multiplex PCR, while the TCRdb copy is restricted to in-frame clones and leaves out a portion. The repertoire holds around 700,000 clones, with around 72% as singletons. For this clone: Antigen unknown.

CD4+ cells yielded CD45RA+ naive and CD45RA-negative memory subsets. Germline CDR1 and CDR2: SQVTM and ANQGSEA. The CDR3 spans 14 residues. After removal of 7 bases from V and 9 bases from J, the junction contained 17 bases not matched to a gene. Sequencing was performed on memory CD4+ T cells sorted from blood. As to subset: CD45RA-negative fraction. The chain joins TRBV29-1 to TRBJ1-1; 7 bases are shared with TRBD1. This sequence was found in a woman aged 25-40 years in good health. The CDR3, as DNA: TGCAGCGCTCGCGACCCAGGGGGACCCCTTCAAGCTTTCTTT. It specifies CSARDPGGPLQAFF.